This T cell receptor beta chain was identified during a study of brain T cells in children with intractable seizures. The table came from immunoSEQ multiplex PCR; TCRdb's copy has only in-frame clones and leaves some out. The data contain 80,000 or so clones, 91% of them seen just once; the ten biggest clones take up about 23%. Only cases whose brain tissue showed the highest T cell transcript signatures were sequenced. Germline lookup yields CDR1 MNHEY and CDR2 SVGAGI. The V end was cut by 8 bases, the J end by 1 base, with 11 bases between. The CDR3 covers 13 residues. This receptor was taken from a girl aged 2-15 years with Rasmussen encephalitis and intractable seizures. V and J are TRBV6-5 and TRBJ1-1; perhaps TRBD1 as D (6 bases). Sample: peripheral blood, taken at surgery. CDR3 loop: CASQRGGNTEAFF. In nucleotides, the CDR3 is TGTGCCAGCCAAAGGGGGGGGAACACTGAAGCTTTCTTT.